A selection of T cell receptor beta chains follows, all from one sample in a study of monozygotic twins with inflammatory bowel disease. TCRdb re-called the 5' RACE reads and gives one entry per CDR3 protein, without DNA. The sample holds approximately 420,000 distinct CDR3 sequences. Material for sequencing was blood. The source of these receptors is a human donor with ulcerative colitis or Crohn's disease, or a healthy co-twin of an affected twin (not recorded which). Both conserved end residues are part of each CDR3.

V gene: TRBV4-3
J gene: TRBJ1-5
CDR3 protein: CASSQEFEGNQPQHF

V gene: TRBV5-5
J gene: TRBJ2-5
CDR3 protein: CASSFSGGAQETQYF

V gene: TRBV5-5
J gene: TRBJ1-5
CDR3 protein: CASSPDRGSQPQHF

V gene: TRBV4-3
J gene: TRBJ2-1
CDR3 protein: CASSQVNRARGPSNEQFF

V gene: TRBV12-3/TRBV12-4
J gene: TRBJ2-7
CDR3 protein: CASSRSTGNYEQYF

V gene: TRBV20-1
J gene: TRBJ2-1
CDR3 protein: CSAIAPGQTYNEQFF

V gene: TRBV28
J gene: TRBJ2-6
CDR3 protein: CASEGQGPPGANVLTF

V gene: TRBV3-1
J gene: TRBJ2-3
CDR3 protein: CASSQGGTASQYF

V gene: TRBV5-1
J gene: TRBJ2-7
CDR3 protein: CASSSGTGGYEQYF

V gene: TRBV6-5
J gene: TRBJ2-1
CDR3 protein: CASSYRQDSQTYNEQFF

V gene: TRBV12-3/TRBV12-4
J gene: TRBJ2-2
CDR3 protein: CASSPRGGGEPFF

V gene: TRBV5-1
J gene: TRBJ1-1
CDR3 protein: CASSSRGGPGRNTEAFF

V gene: TRBV5-1
J gene: TRBJ2-2
CDR3 protein: CASSFRTRTGELFF

V gene: TRBV3-1
J gene: TRBJ2-7
CDR3 protein: CASSPPGPLYEQYF

V gene: TRBV5-1
J gene: TRBJ1-2
CDR3 protein: CASSPDKTSGGYTF